These 17 T cell receptor beta chains originate from one sample sequenced in a study of T-cell memory formation after mild COVID-19. MiXCR, run by TCRdb on the 5' RACE reads, gives a single entry per CDR3 protein. The sample shows 100,000 to 150,000 distinct CDR3 sequences, less than 6.5% of them seen only once. Sequenced: PBMCs or a T cell subset sorted from them (not recorded which). The receptor set was obtained from an adult woman who had mild COVID-19 (a few samples of this study predate the infection). Cell type and time point are not known.

The sample holds a few counts of this clonotype. The CDR3 sequence is CASSLSPNTGELFF. The DNA of the CDR3 is TGTGCCAGCAGCTTATCTCCGAACACCGGGGAGCTGTTTTTT. This sequence joins TRBV11-2 and TRBJ2-2, with D unresolved. The CDR3 length is 14 residues. CDR1 is SGHAT, CDR2 FQNNGV, per germline. Trimming stripped 2 bases from V and 0 bases from J, with 4 bases between.

This clonotype was seen repeatedly, ten times or more. V gene TRBV29-1 combines with J gene TRBJ2-3; the D gene is possibly TRBD2 (6 bases). The CDR3 sequence is 13 residues long. CDR1 and CDR2 (germline): SQVTM, ANQGSEA. V lost 4 bases, J lost 4 bases, and 12 bases lay in between. The chain's CDR3 is CSVGRGRADTQYF. CDR3 in DNA: TGCAGCGTTGGGAGGGGTCGCGCAGATACGCAGTATTTT.

This clonotype was detected only a few times. The chain employs TRBV2 and TRBJ2-1, with D perhaps matching TRBD1 (5 bases). This CDR3 is 14 amino acids long. Looked up from germline, CDR1 is SNHLY and CDR2 is FYNNEI. The V gene lost 7 bases and the J gene lost 7 bases, with 17 bases spanning the gap. CDR3 in amino acids: CASKVGHMRNEQFF. CDR3 bases: TGTGCCAGCAAGGTCGGACATATGAGAAATGAGCAGTTCTTC.

The chain recombines TRBV18 with TRBJ2-7; the D gene could be TRBD1 or TRBD2 (5 bases each). CDR1 is KGHSH, CDR2 LQKENI, per germline. Trimming took off 3 bases at V and 4 bases at J, with 19 bases between the two ends. The CDR3 contains 16 residues. The chain's CDR3 is CASSPPGTGALYEQYF. The CDR3 DNA follows: TGTGCCAGCTCACCGCCCGGGACCGGGGCTTTATACGAGCAGTACTTC. The complete variable domain, with remaining parts taken from reference TRBV18 and TRBJ2-7, reads NAGVMQNPRHLVRRRGQEARLRCSPMKGHSHVYWYRQLPEEGLKFMVYLQKENIIDESGMPKERFSAEFPKEGPSILRIQQVVRGDSAAYFCASSPPGTGALYEQYFGPGTRLTVT.

In this sample, this clonotype turned up a few times. V usage is TRBV5-6 and J usage is TRBJ2-3, with unresolved D. The CDR3 runs 12 residues. Trimming pared 4 bases from V and 2 bases from J, leaving 5 bases between. Germline loops: CDR1 SGHDT, CDR2 YYEEEE. CDR3 region: CASSRHTDTQYF. The CDR3 nucleotides read TGTGCCAGCAGCAGACACACAGATACGCAGTATTTT. Full variable domain (outside the CDR3, taken from reference TRBV5-6 and TRBJ2-3): DAGVTQSPTHLIKTRGQQVTLRCSPKSGHDTVSWYQQALGQGPQFIFQYYEEEERQRGNFPDRFSGHQFPNYSSELNVNALLLGDSALYLCASSRHTDTQYFGPGTRLTVL.

This clonotype has at least ten counts. The gene calls are TRBV7-2 and TRBJ1-1, with no clear D. Germline V gene lookup returns CDR1 SGHTA and CDR2 FQGNSA. V was cut by 3 bases and J by 10 bases, with 18 bases left in between. The CDR3 is made up of 14 amino acids. CDR3 protein: CASSFFKGTAGAFF. For the CDR3, the DNA is TGTGCCAGCAGCTTTTTCAAGGGTACAGCTGGAGCTTTCTTT.

This clonotype showed up many times. V is TRBV5-1 and J is TRBJ2-1; D ambiguous. Trimming took 0 bases from V and 8 from J, leaving 6 bases between them. The CDR3 sequence is 12 residues long. CDR1 SGHRS and CDR2 YFSETQ come from the germline V gene. The CDR3: CASSLVMDEQFF. The DNA of the CDR3 is TGCGCCAGCAGCTTGGTGATGGATGAGCAGTTCTTC.

The table lists this clonotype with a few counts. The chain recombines TRBV19 with TRBJ2-2; D unresolved. The CDR3 loop spans 14 amino acids. V lost 4 bases and J 2 bases, leaving 8 bases between the germline ends. Germline loops: CDR1 LNHDA, CDR2 SQIVND (reference sequence). DNA for the CDR3: TGTGCCAGTAGTAAGTCGAGTAACACCGGGGAGCTGTTTTTT. Protein sequence: CASSKSSNTGELFF.

The chain joins TRBV20-1 to TRBJ2-2; TRBD2 matches at 15 bases. The germline CDR1 and CDR2 sequences are DFQATT and SNEGSKA (reference sequence). Losses at the gene ends were 5 bases for V and 6 bases for J; bases not matched to a gene: 13. The CDR3 runs to 18 residues. CDR3 nucleotides: TGCAGTGCTTTAAGGACTAGCGGGAGGGTGGCTCGTCCCGGGGAGCTGTTTTTT. It translates to CSALRTSGRVARPGELFF.

The rearrangement joins TRBV7-9 to TRBJ2-4; D gene ambiguous. Between the trimmed V and J ends, which lost 5 bases and 0 bases, there was a span of 11 bases. The germline CDR1 and CDR2 sequences are SEHNR and FQNEAQ (reference sequence). This CDR3 region has 15 residues. The CDR3 sequence: CASSPDTLAKNIQYF. The DNA of the CDR3 is TGTGCCAGCAGCCCCGACACTCTAGCCAAAAACATTCAGTACTTC.

This clonotype was detected many times. The V and J genes are TRBV5-6 and TRBJ2-7; D is perhaps TRBD2 (7 bases). The CDR3 is 15 amino acids. V was trimmed by 4 bases and J by 0 bases, leaving 14 bases between them. Germline V gene data show CDR1 as SGHDT and CDR2 as YYEEEE. The CDR3 loop reads CASSRGGGTSYEQYF. The CDR3 DNA sequence: TGTGCCAGCAGCCGGGGCGGGGGCACCTCCTACGAGCAGTACTTC.

The chain joins TRBV7-2 to TRBJ2-7; D tentatively reads TRBD1 or TRBD2 (5 bases each). In germline, CDR1 is SGHTA, CDR2 FQGNSA. V gave up 8 bases and J gave up 3 bases, with 14 bases separating them. The CDR3 has 13 amino acids. CDR3 sequence (DNA): TGTGCCAGCGGGACGCTGACTCACTACGAGCAGTACTTC. Protein: CASGTLTHYEQYF. Full variable domain (missing parts from reference TRBV7-2 and TRBJ2-7): GAGVSQSPSNKVTEKGKDVELRCDPISGHTALYWYRQSLGQGLEFLIYFQGNSAPDKSGLPSDRFSAERTGGSVSTLTIQRTQQEDSAVYLCASGTLTHYEQYFGPGTRLTVT.

The rearrangement joins TRBV29-1 to TRBJ2-7; maybe TRBD1 (8 bases). Germline lookup yields CDR1 SQVTM and CDR2 ANQGSEA. V lost 6 bases to trimming and J lost 5 bases, with 23 bases between them. The CDR3 spans 15 residues. The CDR3 here is CSVSQGTGGVHEQYF. In nucleotides, the CDR3 is TGCAGCGTCTCCCAGGGAACAGGGGGGGTCCACGAGCAGTACTTC.

The table lists this clonotype with a few counts. V is TRBV5-1 and J is TRBJ2-5; D remains ambiguous. CDR3 length: 13 amino acids. V shed 3 bases and J shed 2 bases, with 8 bases lying between them. From germline, CDR1 is SGHRS and CDR2 YFSETQ. The CDR3 sequence is CASSSPGQETQYF. CDR3 in DNA: TGCGCCAGCAGCTCGCCAGGTCAAGAGACCCAGTACTTC.

This clonotype was found many times. V usage is TRBV7-9 and J usage is TRBJ2-7; possibly TRBD2 for D (6 bases). Trimming shortened V by 3 bases and J by 0 bases, and 9 bases separated the two germline ends. Germline V lookup: CDR1 SEHNR, CDR2 FQNEAQ (reference sequence). The CDR3 is made up of 14 amino acids. CDR3: CASSFGGNSYEQYF. CDR3 DNA sequence: TGTGCCAGCAGCTTTGGGGGGAACTCCTACGAGCAGTACTTC. The entire variable domain, with the rest obtained from reference TRBV7-9 and TRBJ2-7, is as follows: DTGVSQNPRHKITKRGQNVTFRCDPISEHNRLYWYRQTLGQGPEFLTYFQNEAQLEKSRLLSDRFSAERPKGSFSTLEIQRTEQGDSAMYLCASSFGGNSYEQYFGPGTRLTVT.

This clonotype has a handful of counts. This chain uses TRBV7-9 with TRBJ2-2; D might be TRBD2 (5 bases). The CDR3 spans 15 residues. From germline, CDR1 is SEHNR and CDR2 FQNEAQ (reference sequence). Trimming shortened V by 5 bases and J by 0 bases, and 10 bases separated the two germline ends. The CDR3 protein is CASSLGEANTGELFF. The CDR3 DNA reads TGTGCCAGCAGCCTCGGGGAAGCGAACACCGGGGAGCTGTTTTTT.

This clonotype turned up a few times. V gene TRBV5-1 combines with J gene TRBJ1-1; 11 bases fit TRBD1. The ends lost 4 bases at V and 5 bases at J; junction bases unmatched: 7. CDR1 is SGHRS, CDR2 YFSETQ, per germline. This CDR3 has 15 residues. The DNA for the CDR3 is TGCGCCAGCAGCCCCCGGGGACAGGGGGGAACTGAAGCTTTCTTT. Translating gives CASSPRGQGGTEAFF.